Included here is one TCR beta chain sequence, with context. In the authors' workflow: Filtering was not the same, since immunoSEQ gave junction-only sequences without quality scores. Generated by immunoSEQ multiplex PCR, the TCRdb table keeps only in-frame clones and is missing some. The DNA gave D and trimming, while V, J and clone size come from that table. The data contain 550,000 to 800,000 clones, roughly 70% of them seen just once; the ten biggest clones take up about 1.8%. These data originate in a study of shared clonotypes between healthy human individuals. Study overall: Per-donor plates numbered three CD4 naive, three CD4 memory, two CD8 naive and one CD8 memory.

The trim removed 4 bases at V and 2 bases at J, leaving 12 bases unmatched. The CDR3 consists of 18 residues. Germline-derived CDR1 and CDR2 are SGHRS and YFSETQ. The TCR comes from a woman under 40 in good health. The V call is TRBV5-1, the J call TRBJ2-7, with 13 bases that match TRBD2. Input material: memory CD4+ T cells sorted from blood. As to subset: CD45RA-negative fraction. This CDR3 is CASSKPGLAGFYTYEQYF. CDR3 DNA sequence: TGCGCCAGCAGCAAGCCGGGACTAGCGGGATTTTATACCTACGAGCAGTACTTC.